This TCR beta chain was identified in a study of brain T cells in children with intractable seizures. Note on this clone: Antigen specificity is unknown.

Profiled with immunoSEQ multiplex PCR; TCRdb holds only in-frame clones, not every one. The profile shows about 64,000 clones, about 96% of them singletons. Study-wide points: Pre- and post-surgery blood differed in depth, so pre-surgery absences may be undersampling.

V shed 7 bases and J shed 4 bases, with 7 bases lying between them. This CDR3 has 12 amino acids. Germline V gene lookup returns CDR1 LNHDA and CDR2 SQIVND (reference sequence). Sequencing was limited to surgery cases with top T cell transcript signatures in brain tissue. Pre-surgery treatment included at least one anti-epileptic drug. The specimen comprised peripheral blood, sampled at surgery. The chain is built from TRBV19 and TRBJ1-4, with a possible D match to TRBD1 (5 bases). This clonotype was sampled from a boy under three years old with focal cortical dysplasia and intractable seizures. The CDR3 coding sequence is TGTGCCAGTAACAGGTTTAATGAAAAACTGTTTTTT. Translated, it gives CASNRFNEKLFF.